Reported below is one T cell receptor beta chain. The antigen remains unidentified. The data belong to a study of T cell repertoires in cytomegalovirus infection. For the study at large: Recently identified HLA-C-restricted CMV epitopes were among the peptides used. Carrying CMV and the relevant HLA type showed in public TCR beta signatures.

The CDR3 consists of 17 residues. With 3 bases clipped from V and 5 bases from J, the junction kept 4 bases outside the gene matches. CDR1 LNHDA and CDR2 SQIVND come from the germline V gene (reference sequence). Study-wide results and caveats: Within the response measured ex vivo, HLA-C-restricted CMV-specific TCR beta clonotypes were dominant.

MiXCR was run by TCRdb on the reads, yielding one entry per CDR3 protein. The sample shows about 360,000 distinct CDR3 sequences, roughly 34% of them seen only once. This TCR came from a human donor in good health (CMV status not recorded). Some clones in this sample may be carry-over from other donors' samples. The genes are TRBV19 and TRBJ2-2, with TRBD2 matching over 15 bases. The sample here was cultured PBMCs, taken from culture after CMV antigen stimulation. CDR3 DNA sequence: TGTGCCAGTAGTATCTCCGGGACTAGCGGGAGGACCGGGGAGCTGTTTTTT. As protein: CASSISGTSGRTGELFF.